The 14 T cell receptor beta chains presented below share a single source sample, sequenced in a study of CD8+ T cells in alopecia areata. cDNA prepared by RNA extraction and subsequent reverse transcription served as the template for sequencing. TCRdb's copy holds only in-frame clones and misses some; the assay was immunoSEQ multiplex PCR. Altogether 150,000 to 200,000 clones are present, just under 60% being singletons, with the ten largest covering about 14%. The specimen was CD4+ T cells sorted from blood, collected at week 0. The receptors shown here come from a human donor with alopecia areata.

The chain has TRBV29-1 and TRBJ2-2, with TRBD2 matching over 7 bases. J was trimmed by 6 bases and V by 4 bases; bases with no gene match: 8. CDR1 and CDR2 (germline): SQVTM, ANQGSEA. The CDR3 consists of 14 residues. CDR3: CSVARSGVSGELFF. CDR3 coding DNA: TGCAGCGTTGCACGGAGCGGGGTTTCCGGGGAGCTGTTTTTT.

V and J are TRBV14 and TRBJ1-6; 10 nucleotides align to TRBD1. Germline-derived CDR1 and CDR2 are SGHDN and FVKESK. V was clipped by 4 bases and J by 7 bases; unmatched bases: 4. The CDR3 has 15 amino acids. The CDR3 DNA is TGTGCCAGCAGCCTCTCGGGACAGGGGAATTCACCCCTCCACTTT. Translated, it gives CASSLSGQGNSPLHF.

The gene calls are TRBV4-2 and TRBJ2-3; TRBD2 matches at 10 bases. CDR1 is LGHNA, CDR2 YNFKEQ, per germline. V was clipped by 7 bases and J by 0 bases; unmatched bases: 7. The length of the CDR3 is 16 residues. The CDR3, as DNA: TGTGCCAGCACGGTAGCGGGGGGCCGAAGCACAGATACGCAGTATTTT. As protein: CASTVAGGRSTDTQYF.

V usage is TRBV29-1 and J usage is TRBJ2-5; tentatively, D is TRBD2 (5 bases). V shed 2 bases and J shed 5 bases, with 15 bases lying between them. The CDR3 is made up of 14 amino acids. Germline V gives CDR1 SQVTM, CDR2 ANQGSEA. Here the CDR3 reads CSVENPGLGETQYF. Here the CDR3 DNA reads TGCAGCGTTGAAAATCCGGGGTTGGGGGAGACCCAGTACTTC.

The V and J genes are TRBV29-1 and TRBJ2-5, with a possible D match to TRBD2 (5 bases). The CDR3 is 15 residues long. V lost 6 bases, J lost 0 bases, and 17 bases lay in between. CDR1 SQVTM and CDR2 ANQGSEA come from the germline V gene. The CDR3 nucleotides read TGCAGCGTCGGGCTAGCCGGCATTTACCAAGAGACCCAGTACTTC. This encodes CSVGLAGIYQETQYF.

The chain carries TRBV4-1 and TRBJ2-5; no clear D. CDR3 length equals 13 residues. With 3 bases removed from V and 3 bases from J, the gap between germline ends came to 8 bases. Looked up from germline, CDR1 is MGHRA and CDR2 is YSYEKL. In DNA, the CDR3 is TGCGCCAGCAGCCACAGTAGAGAAGAGACCCAGTACTTC. Protein sequence: CASSHSREETQYF.

This clone was recorded a few times. The chain joins TRBV5-5 to TRBJ2-1, with D possibly matching TRBD1 (6 bases). This CDR3 comprises 15 residues. CDR1 is SGHKS and CDR2 is YYEKEE in the germline V gene (reference sequence). Trimming stripped 4 bases from V and 1 base from J, with 12 bases between. The CDR3 region is CASSRTENSYNEQFF. The CDR3 region has the DNA TGTGCCAGCAGCCGGACAGAAAATTCCTACAATGAGCAGTTCTTC.

The chain uses TRBV23-1 and TRBJ2-6; 12 nucleotides align to TRBD2. TRBV23-1 has ORF status, its function being uncertain. There are 18 residues in the CDR3. V shed 6 bases and J 2 bases; nucleotides not matched to a gene: 8. The chain's CDR3 is CASSRLLAGGTGANVLTF. CDR3 bases: TGCGCCAGCAGCAGACTACTAGCGGGGGGAACTGGGGCCAACGTCCTGACTTTC.

The CDR3 loop reads CASSGDRGRTEAFF. The CDR3 bases are TGTGCCAGCAGCGGGGACAGGGGGCGAACTGAAGCTTTCTTT. This chain connects TRBV9 to TRBJ1-1, with 12 bases identical to TRBD1. Trimming cost V 3 bases and J 5 bases; bases outside gene matches: 2. This CDR3 has 14 residues. The germline V gene has CDR1 SGDLS and CDR2 YYNGEE. The full variable domain, rest sourced from reference TRBV9 and TRBJ1-1, is DSGVTQTPKHLITATGQRVTLRCSPRSGDLSVYWYQQSLDQGLQFLIQYYNGEERAKGNILERFSAQQFPDLHSELNLSSLELGDSALYFCASSGDRGRTEAFFGQGTRLTVV.

This clone came up once. The V gene is TRBV10-3, the J gene TRBJ1-5; 7 nucleotides line up with TRBD1. Losses at the gene ends were 6 bases for V and 5 bases for J; bases not matched to a gene: 4. The CDR3 runs 13 residues. The germline V gene encodes CDR1 ENHRY and CDR2 SYGVKD. The DNA of the CDR3 is TGTGCCATCAGCCCAGGGGGTGATCAGCCCCAGCATTTT. Its protein is CAISPGGDQPQHF.

The CDR3 nucleotides read TGCGCCAGCAGCGGTATAAGGACCTACGAGCAGTACTTC. This encodes CASSGIRTYEQYF. This chain joins TRBV5-1 and TRBJ2-7; no clear D. Germline V gene data show CDR1 as SGHRS and CDR2 as YFSETQ. The V gene lost 4 bases and the J gene lost 2 bases, with 10 bases spanning the gap. The CDR3 is 13 residues long.

V and J are TRBV4-1 and TRBJ1-4; D is undetermined. Germline V gene data show CDR1 as MGHRA and CDR2 as YSYEKL. The CDR3 covers 16 residues. The V end lost 1 base, the J end lost 0 bases, and 9 bases lay between the germline ends. In DNA, the CDR3 is TGCGCCAGCAGCCAAGCGAGGGCTACAACTAATGAAAAACTGTTTTTT. It specifies CASSQARATTNEKLFF.

The chain uses TRBV19 and TRBJ1-2, with a possible D match to TRBD1 (5 bases). V lost 6 bases to trimming and J lost 0 bases, with 17 bases between them. Germline CDR1 and CDR2: LNHDA and SQIVND (reference sequence). The CDR3 sequence is 16 residues long. CDR3 nucleotide sequence: TGTGCCAGTAGCACCGCCGCGGACAACTCTAACTATGGCTACACCTTC. Translation: CASSTAADNSNYGYTF.

The J gene is TRBJ1-2, the V gene TRBV30, with D uncertain. With 4 bases removed from V and 3 bases from J, the gap between germline ends came to 15 bases. CDR3 length: 14 amino acids. Germline CDR1 and CDR2: GTSNPN and SVGIG (reference sequence). The CDR3 nucleotides read TGTGCCTGGAACTGGTGGGCGCGGGACTATGGCTACACCTTC. It specifies CAWNWWARDYGYTF.